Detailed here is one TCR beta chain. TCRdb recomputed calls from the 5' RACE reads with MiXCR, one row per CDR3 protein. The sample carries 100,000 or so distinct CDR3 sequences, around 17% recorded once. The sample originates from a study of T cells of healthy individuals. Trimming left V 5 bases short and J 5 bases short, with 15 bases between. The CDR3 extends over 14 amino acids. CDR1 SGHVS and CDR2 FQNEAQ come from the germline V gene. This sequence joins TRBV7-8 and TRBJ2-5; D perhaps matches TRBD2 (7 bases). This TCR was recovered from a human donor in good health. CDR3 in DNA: TGTGCCAGCAGCCCAGGGGAGGGGAGGGAGACCCAGTACTTC. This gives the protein CASSPGEGRETQYF.